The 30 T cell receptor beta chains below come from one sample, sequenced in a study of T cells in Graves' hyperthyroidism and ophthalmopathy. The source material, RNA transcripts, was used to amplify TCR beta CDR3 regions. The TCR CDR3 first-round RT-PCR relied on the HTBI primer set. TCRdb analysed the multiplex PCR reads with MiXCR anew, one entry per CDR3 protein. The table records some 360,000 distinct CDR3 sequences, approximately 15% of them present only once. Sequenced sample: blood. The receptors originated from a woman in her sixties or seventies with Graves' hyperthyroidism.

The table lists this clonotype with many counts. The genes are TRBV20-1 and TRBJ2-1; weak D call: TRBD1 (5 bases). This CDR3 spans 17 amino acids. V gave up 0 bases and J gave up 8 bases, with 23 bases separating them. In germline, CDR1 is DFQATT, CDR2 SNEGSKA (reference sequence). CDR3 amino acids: CSARDLYKGHYGDEQFF. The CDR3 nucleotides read TGCAGTGCTAGAGATCTGTACAAGGGGCATTACGGCGATGAGCAGTTCTTC.

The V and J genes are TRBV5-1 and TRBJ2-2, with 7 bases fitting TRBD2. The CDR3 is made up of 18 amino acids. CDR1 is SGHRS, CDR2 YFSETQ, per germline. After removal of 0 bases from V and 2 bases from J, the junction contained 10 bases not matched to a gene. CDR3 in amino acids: CASSLANGLAVNTGELFF. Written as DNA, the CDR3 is TGCGCCAGCAGCTTGGCCAACGGGCTAGCGGTTAACACCGGGGAGCTGTTTTTT.

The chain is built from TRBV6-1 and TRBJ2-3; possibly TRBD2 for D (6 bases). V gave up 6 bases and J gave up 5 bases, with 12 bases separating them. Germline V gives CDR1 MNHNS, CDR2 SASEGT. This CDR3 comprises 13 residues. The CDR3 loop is CASREGVEDTQYF. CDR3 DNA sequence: TGTGCCAGCAGGGAGGGAGTTGAAGATACGCAGTATTTT.

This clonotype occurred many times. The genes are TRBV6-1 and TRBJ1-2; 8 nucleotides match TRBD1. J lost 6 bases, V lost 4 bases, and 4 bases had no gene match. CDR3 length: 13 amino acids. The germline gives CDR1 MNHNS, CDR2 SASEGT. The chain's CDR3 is CASSGDRFHGYTF. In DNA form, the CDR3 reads TGTGCCAGCAGTGGGGACAGGTTCCATGGCTACACCTTC.

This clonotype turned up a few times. The CDR3 DNA sequence: TGTGCCAGCAGCCTCGAGAGAGGGGATACCCCCCCCCCAGATACGCAGTATTTT. It is translated as CASSLERGDTPPPDTQYF. The chain joins TRBV11-2 to TRBJ2-3; D tentatively reads TRBD1 or TRBD2 (5 bases each). CDR1 and CDR2 from the germline V gene are SGHAT and FQNNGV. This CDR3 spans 18 amino acids. The germline V and J ends were trimmed by 5 bases and 4 bases, with 25 bases remaining between them.

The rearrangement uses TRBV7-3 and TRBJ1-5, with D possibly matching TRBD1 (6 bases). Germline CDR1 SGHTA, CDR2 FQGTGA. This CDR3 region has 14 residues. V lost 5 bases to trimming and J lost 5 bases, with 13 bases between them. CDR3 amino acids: CASSPRYRDQPQHF. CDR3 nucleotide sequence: TGTGCCAGCAGCCCCCGTTACAGGGATCAGCCCCAGCATTTT.

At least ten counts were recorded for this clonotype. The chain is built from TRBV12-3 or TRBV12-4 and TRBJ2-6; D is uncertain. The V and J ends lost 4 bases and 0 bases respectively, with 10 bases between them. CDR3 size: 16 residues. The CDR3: CASSSPTGSGANVLTF. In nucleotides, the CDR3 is TGTGCCAGCAGTTCGCCGACGGGCTCTGGGGCCAACGTCCTGACTTTC.

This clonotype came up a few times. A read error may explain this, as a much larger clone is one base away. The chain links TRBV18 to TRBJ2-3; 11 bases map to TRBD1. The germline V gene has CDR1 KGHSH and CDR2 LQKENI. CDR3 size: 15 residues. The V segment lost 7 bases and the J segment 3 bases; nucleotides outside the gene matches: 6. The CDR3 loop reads CASLAGTGGTDTQYF. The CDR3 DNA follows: TGTGCCAGCTTAGCAGGGACAGGGGGTACAGATACGCAGTATTTT. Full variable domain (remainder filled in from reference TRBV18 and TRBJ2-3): NAGVMQNPRHLVRRRGQEARLRCSPMKGHSHVYWYRQLPEEGLKFMVYLQKENIIDESGMPKERFSAEFPKEGPSILRIQQVVRGDSAAYFCASLAGTGGTDTQYFGPGTRLTVL.

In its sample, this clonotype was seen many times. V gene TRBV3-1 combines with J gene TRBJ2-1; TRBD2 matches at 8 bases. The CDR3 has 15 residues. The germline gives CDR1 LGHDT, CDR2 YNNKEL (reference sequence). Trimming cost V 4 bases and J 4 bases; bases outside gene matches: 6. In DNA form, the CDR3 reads TGTGCCAGCAGCCTTCCGGGACTAGGATACAATGAGCAGTTCTTC. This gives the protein CASSLPGLGYNEQFF.

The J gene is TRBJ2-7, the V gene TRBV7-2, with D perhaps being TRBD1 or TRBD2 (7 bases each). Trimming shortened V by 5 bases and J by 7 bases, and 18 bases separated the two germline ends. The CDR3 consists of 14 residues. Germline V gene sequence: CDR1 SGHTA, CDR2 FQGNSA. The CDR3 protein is CASSPPGRGREQYF. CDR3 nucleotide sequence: TGTGCCAGCAGCCCCCCGGGGAGGGGGCGAGAGCAGTACTTC.

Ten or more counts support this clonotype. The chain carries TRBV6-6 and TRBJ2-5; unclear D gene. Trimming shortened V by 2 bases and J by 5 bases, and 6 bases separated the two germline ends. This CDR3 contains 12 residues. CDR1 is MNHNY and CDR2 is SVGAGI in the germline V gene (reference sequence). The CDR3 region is CASSYGPETQYF. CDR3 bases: TGTGCCAGCAGTTACGGACCGGAGACCCAGTACTTC.

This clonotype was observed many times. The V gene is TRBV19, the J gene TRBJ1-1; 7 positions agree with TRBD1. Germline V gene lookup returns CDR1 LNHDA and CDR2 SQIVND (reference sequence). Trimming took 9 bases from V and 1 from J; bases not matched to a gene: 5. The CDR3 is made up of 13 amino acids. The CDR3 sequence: CASRDSPNTEAFF. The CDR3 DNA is TGTGCCAGCCGGGACAGCCCGAACACTGAAGCTTTCTTT. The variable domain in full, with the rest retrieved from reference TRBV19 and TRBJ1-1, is DGGITQSPKYLFRKEGQNVTLSCEQNLNHDAMYWYRQDPGQGLRLIYYSQIVNDFQKGDIAEGYSVSREKKESFPLTVTSAQKNPTAFYLCASRDSPNTEAFFGQGTRLTVV.

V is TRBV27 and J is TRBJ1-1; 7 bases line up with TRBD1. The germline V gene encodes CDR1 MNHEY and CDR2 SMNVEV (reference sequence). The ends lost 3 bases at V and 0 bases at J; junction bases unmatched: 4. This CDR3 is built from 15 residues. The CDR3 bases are TGTGCCAGCAGTTTGTTACAGGGGTTGAACACTGAAGCTTTCTTT. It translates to CASSLLQGLNTEAFF.

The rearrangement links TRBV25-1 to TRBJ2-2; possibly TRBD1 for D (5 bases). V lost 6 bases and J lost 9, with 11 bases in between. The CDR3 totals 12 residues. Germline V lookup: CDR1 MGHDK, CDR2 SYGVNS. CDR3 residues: CASRGRTRELFF. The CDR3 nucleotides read TGTGCCAGCAGGGGGCGGACCAGGGAGCTGTTTTTT.

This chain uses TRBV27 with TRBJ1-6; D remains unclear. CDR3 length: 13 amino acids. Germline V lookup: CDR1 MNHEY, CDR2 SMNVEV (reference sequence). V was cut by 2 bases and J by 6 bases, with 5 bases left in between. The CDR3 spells CASSLRPNSPLHF. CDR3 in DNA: TGTGCCAGCAGTTTACGGCCTAATTCACCCCTCCACTTT.

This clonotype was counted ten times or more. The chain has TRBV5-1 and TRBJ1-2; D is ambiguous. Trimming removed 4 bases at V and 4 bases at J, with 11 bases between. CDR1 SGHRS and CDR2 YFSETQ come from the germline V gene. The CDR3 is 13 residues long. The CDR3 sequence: CASSPDQTYGYTF. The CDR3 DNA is TGCGCCAGCAGCCCAGACCAGACCTATGGCTACACCTTC.

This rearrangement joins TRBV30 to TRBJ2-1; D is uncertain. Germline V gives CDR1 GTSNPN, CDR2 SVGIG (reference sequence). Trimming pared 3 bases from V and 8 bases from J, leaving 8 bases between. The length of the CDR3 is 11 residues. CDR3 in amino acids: CAWRGFYEQFF. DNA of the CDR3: TGTGCCTGGAGGGGGTTTTATGAGCAGTTCTTC.

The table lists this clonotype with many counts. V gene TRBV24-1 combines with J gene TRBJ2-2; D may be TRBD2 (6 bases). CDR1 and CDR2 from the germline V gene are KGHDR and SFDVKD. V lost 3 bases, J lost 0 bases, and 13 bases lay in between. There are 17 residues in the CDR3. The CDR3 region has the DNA TGTGCCACCAGTGATACGGGACTTCACGCGAACACCGGGGAGCTGTTTTTT. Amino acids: CATSDTGLHANTGELFF.

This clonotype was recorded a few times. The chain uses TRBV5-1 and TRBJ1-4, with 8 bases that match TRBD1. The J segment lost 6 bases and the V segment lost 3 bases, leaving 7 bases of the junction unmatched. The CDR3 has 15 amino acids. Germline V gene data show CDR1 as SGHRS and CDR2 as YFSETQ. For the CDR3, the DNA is TGCGCCAGCAGCTCGACAGGGGCGACTCATGAAAAACTGTTTTTT. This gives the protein CASSSTGATHEKLFF.

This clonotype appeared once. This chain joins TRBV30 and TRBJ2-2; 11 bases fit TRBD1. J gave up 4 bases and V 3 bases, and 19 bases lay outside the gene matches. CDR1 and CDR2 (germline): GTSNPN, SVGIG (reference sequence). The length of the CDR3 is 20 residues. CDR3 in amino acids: CAWSVSWDRGNPAFTGELFF. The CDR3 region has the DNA TGTGCCTGGAGCGTAAGCTGGGACAGGGGGAATCCGGCTTTCACCGGGGAGCTGTTTTTT. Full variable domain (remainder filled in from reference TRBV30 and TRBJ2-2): SQTIHQWPATLVQPVGSPLSLECTVEGTSNPNLYWYRQAAGRGLQLLFYSVGIGQISSEVPQNLSASRPQDRQFILSSKKLLLSDSGFYLCAWSVSWDRGNPAFTGELFFGEGSRLTVL.

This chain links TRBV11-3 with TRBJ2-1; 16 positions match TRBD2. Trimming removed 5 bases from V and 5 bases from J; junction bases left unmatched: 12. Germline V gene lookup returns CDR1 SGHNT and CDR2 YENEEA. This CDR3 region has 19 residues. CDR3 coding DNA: TGTGCCAGCAGCCCTCCGGGACTAGCGGGAGGGCCTCAAGACAATGAGCAGTTCTTC. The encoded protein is CASSPPGLAGGPQDNEQFF.

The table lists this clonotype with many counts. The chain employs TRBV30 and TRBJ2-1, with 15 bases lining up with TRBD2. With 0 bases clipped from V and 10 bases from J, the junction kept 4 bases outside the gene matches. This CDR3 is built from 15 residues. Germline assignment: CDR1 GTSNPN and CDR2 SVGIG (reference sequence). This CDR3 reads CAWSVGLAGGGEQFF. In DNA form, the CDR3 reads TGTGCCTGGAGTGTCGGACTAGCGGGAGGGGGGGAGCAGTTCTTC.

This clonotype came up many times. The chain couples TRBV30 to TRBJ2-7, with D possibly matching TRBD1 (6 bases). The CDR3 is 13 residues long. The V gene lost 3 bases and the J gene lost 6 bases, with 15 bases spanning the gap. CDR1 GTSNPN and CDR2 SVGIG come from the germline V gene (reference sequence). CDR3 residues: CAWRGQEWSEQYF. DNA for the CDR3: TGTGCCTGGAGGGGACAAGAGTGGTCCGAGCAGTACTTC.

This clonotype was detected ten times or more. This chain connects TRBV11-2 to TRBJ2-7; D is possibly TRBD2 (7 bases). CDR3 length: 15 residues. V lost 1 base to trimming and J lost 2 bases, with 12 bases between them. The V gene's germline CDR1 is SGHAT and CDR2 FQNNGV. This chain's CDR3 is CASSLGGGATYEQYF. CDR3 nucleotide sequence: TGTGCCAGCAGCTTAGGGGGGGGGGCCACCTACGAGCAGTACTTC. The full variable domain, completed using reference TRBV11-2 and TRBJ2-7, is EAGVAQSPRYKIIEKRQSVAFWCNPISGHATLYWYQQILGQGPKLLIQFQNNGVVDDSQLPKDRFSAERLKGVDSTLKIQPAKLEDSAVYLCASSLGGGATYEQYFGPGTRLTVT.

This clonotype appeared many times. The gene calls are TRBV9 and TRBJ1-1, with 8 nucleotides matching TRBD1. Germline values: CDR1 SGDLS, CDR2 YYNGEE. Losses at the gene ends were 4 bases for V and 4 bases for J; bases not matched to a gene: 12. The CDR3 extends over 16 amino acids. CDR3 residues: CASSPSPGQGGTEAFF. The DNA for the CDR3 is TGTGCCAGCAGCCCCAGCCCCGGACAGGGCGGCACTGAAGCTTTCTTT.

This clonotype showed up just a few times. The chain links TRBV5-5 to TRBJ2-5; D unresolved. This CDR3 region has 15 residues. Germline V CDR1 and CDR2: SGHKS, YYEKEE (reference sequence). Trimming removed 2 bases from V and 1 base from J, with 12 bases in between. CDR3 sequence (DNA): TGTGCCAGCAGCTTTAACTCGGGTCTCCAAGAGACCCAGTACTTC. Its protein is CASSFNSGLQETQYF.

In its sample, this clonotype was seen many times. The CDR3 region is CSVEDLRQAEQFF. CDR3 DNA: TGCAGCGTTGAAGATCTTCGGCAAGCTGAGCAGTTCTTC. The chain has TRBV29-1 and TRBJ2-1; D unclear. The CDR3 runs 13 residues. CDR1 SQVTM and CDR2 ANQGSEA come from the germline V gene. V was trimmed by 0 bases and J by 9 bases, leaving 12 bases between them.

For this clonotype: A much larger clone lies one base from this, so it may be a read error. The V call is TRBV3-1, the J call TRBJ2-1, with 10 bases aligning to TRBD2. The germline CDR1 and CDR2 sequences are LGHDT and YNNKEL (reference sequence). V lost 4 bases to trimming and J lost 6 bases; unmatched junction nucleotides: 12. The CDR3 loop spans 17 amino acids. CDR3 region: CASSPGLAVIICNEQFF. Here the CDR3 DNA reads TGTGCCAGCAGCCCCGGACTAGCGGTTATCATATGCAATGAGCAGTTCTTC.

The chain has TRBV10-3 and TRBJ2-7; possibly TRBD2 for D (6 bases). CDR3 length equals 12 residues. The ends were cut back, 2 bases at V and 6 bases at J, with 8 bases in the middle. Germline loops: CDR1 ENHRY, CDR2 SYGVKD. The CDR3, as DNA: TGTGCCATCAGTGAGACTAGCTCCGAGCAGTACTTC. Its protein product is CAISETSSEQYF.

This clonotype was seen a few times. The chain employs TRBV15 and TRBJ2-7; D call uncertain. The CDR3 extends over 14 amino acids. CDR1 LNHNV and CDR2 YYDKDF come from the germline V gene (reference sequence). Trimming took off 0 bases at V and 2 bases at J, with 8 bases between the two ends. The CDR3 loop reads CATSRESLTYEQYF. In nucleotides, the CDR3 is TGTGCCACCAGCAGAGAATCACTGACCTACGAGCAGTACTTC. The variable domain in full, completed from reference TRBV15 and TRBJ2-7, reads DAMVIQNPRYQVTQFGKPVTLSCSQTLNHNVMYWYQQKSSQAPKLLFHYYDKDFNNEADTPDNFQSRRPNTSFCFLDIRSPGLGDTAMYLCATSRESLTYEQYFGPGTRLTVT.